This passage covers 5 T cell receptor beta chains from one sample sequenced in a study of CD8 T cells in ankylosing spondylitis. TCRdb analysed the 5' RACE reads with MiXCR anew, one entry per CDR3 protein. The table lists some 120,000 distinct CDR3 sequences, about an eighth of them singletons, with about 2.7% in the top ten. Sequenced input: blood, either unsorted or a sorted T cell fraction (not recorded which). These receptors were collected from a female donor with ankylosing spondylitis or in good health (not recorded which).

This clonotype was seen ten or more times. The V and J genes are TRBV5-1 and TRBJ2-1; TRBD2 matches at 8 bases. Germline lookup yields CDR1 SGHRS and CDR2 YFSETQ. This CDR3 contains 19 residues. Trimming took 4 bases from V and 0 from J; bases not matched to a gene: 15. CDR3 amino acids: CASSRLAGSQNPSYNEQFF. The DNA of the CDR3 is TGCGCCAGCAGCCGATTAGCGGGATCTCAAAACCCCTCCTACAATGAGCAGTTCTTC.

In this sample, this clonotype turned up many times. This chain connects TRBV6-9 to TRBJ2-7; D gene uncertain. The germline gives CDR1 MNHGY, CDR2 SVAAGI. This CDR3 contains 15 residues. V dropped 0 bases and J dropped 3 bases, with 12 bases sitting between them. The CDR3 nucleotides read TGTGCCAGCAGTTATTCCAACAATTTCAACTACGAGCAGTACTTC. Translating gives CASSYSNNFNYEQYF.

This clonotype was recorded at least ten times. The chain uses TRBV2 and TRBJ1-2; 9 bases align to TRBD1. V shed 7 bases and J 4 bases; nucleotides not matched to a gene: 7. The CDR3 consists of 14 residues. Per germline, CDR1 SNHLY and CDR2 FYNNEI. The CDR3 DNA sequence: TGTGCCAGCATTTACGGGACAGGGCTCTATGGCTACACCTTC. Translating it yields CASIYGTGLYGYTF. The full variable domain, with the rest looked up from reference TRBV2 and TRBJ1-2, is EPEVTQTPSHQVTQMGQEVILRCVPISNHLYFYWYRQILGQKVEFLVSFYNNEISEKSEIFDDQFSVERPDGSNFTLKIRSTKLEDSAMYFCASIYGTGLYGYTFGSGTRLTVV.

This clonotype was found many times. The rearrangement joins TRBV20-1 to TRBJ1-5; a possible D gene is TRBD1 (5 bases). V lost 6 bases to trimming and J lost 3 bases, with 18 bases between them. This CDR3 comprises 15 residues. Germline V lookup: CDR1 DFQATT, CDR2 SNEGSKA (reference sequence). CDR3 residues: CSAPLGGNINQPQHF. As DNA, the CDR3 is TGCAGTGCCCCGCTGGGGGGGAATATCAATCAGCCCCAGCATTTT.

Concerning this clonotype itself: Just one base apart from a much larger clone, this may be a read error. V is TRBV28 and J is TRBJ1-2; D ambiguous. Germline lookup yields CDR1 MDHEN and CDR2 SYDVKM. V lost 3 bases and J lost 7, with 15 bases in between. CDR3 length: 14 amino acids. The CDR3 reads CASSLLSGGSGYTF. The CDR3 DNA is TGTGCCAGCAGTTTGTTGTCAGGCGGAAGTGGCTACACCTTC.